One sample yielded the 16 T cell receptor beta chains listed below, sequenced in a study of memory CD4+ T cells and cytomegalovirus serostatus. Measured with immunoSEQ multiplex PCR; TCRdb has only the in-frame clones, and not every one. The repertoire holds about 62,000 clones, with about 80% as singletons. The sort gate was single viable CD3+CD4+CD8-CD45RO+ cells for memory CD4+ T cells. Sequenced input: memory CD4+ T cells from blood. These TCRs come from an adult in good health and CMV-seropositive.

This clone was found a few times. This chain links TRBV29-1 with TRBJ2-5; 7 bases fit TRBD2. The J segment lost 2 bases and the V segment lost 3 bases, leaving 3 bases of the junction unmatched. This CDR3 comprises 13 residues. CDR1 is SQVTM, CDR2 ANQGSEA, per germline. CDR3 in amino acids: CSVEGRVQETQYF. The DNA for the CDR3 is TGCAGCGTTGAGGGGAGGGTTCAAGAGACCCAGTACTTC. Combining the CDR3 with reference TRBV29-1 and TRBJ2-5 gives the whole variable domain SAVISQKPSRDICQRGTSLTIQCQVDSQVTMMFWYRQQPGQSLTLIATANQGSEATYESGFVIDKFPISRPNLTFSTLTVSNMSPEDSSIYLCSVEGRVQETQYFGPGTRLLVL.

V gene TRBV19 combines with J gene TRBJ1-2; D gene unclear. The CDR3 sequence is 13 residues long. The V gene lost 0 bases and the J gene lost 7 bases, with 9 bases spanning the gap. Germline V gene lookup returns CDR1 LNHDA and CDR2 SQIVND (reference sequence). CDR3 in amino acids: CASSIEGFSGYTF. The CDR3 DNA sequence: TGTGCCAGTAGTATAGAGGGGTTTAGTGGCTACACCTTC.

The CDR3 nucleotides read TGTGCCAGCAGCTTTCGGCGGAACAATGAGCAGTTCTTC. It is translated as CASSFRRNNEQFF. This sequence joins TRBV5-4 and TRBJ2-1; D unclear. Germline CDR1 reads SGHNT; CDR2 reads YYREEE (reference sequence). The CDR3 runs to 13 residues. V lost 2 bases and J lost 5, with 8 bases in between.

The chain links TRBV6-4 to TRBJ2-3, with 8 bases lining up with TRBD2. The germline gives CDR1 MRHNA, CDR2 SNTAGT. The V gene end was trimmed by 4 bases and the J gene end by 4 bases; junction bases not matched to a gene: 19. This CDR3 has 19 amino acids. The CDR3 DNA sequence: TGTGCCAGCAGTGTACCTGTAGGGAGCGGGAGTGGAGATCCAGATACGCAGTATTTT. Translating gives CASSVPVGSGSGDPDTQYF.

The genes are TRBV27 and TRBJ1-5, with D possibly matching TRBD1 (6 bases). The V end was cut by 5 bases, the J end by 1 base, with 21 bases between. CDR1 and CDR2 (germline): MNHEY, SMNVEV (reference sequence). The CDR3 is 18 amino acids. The CDR3 here is CASSPTSYRARSNQPQHF. DNA for the CDR3: TGTGCCAGCAGTCCGACCTCATACAGGGCTCGCAGCAATCAGCCCCAGCATTTT.

A few counts support this clone. V is TRBV15 and J is TRBJ2-3, with D tentatively TRBD1 or TRBD2 (5 bases each). V lost 4 bases and J lost 1, with 9 bases in between. Germline V gene lookup returns CDR1 LNHNV and CDR2 YYDKDF (reference sequence). The CDR3 runs 14 residues. CDR3 in DNA: TGTGCCACCAGCATTGTGGGGGGCACAGATACGCAGTATTTT. Amino acids: CATSIVGGTDTQYF.

This clone has a handful of counts. This chain links TRBV6-5 with TRBJ1-1, with 7 bases matching TRBD1. V shed 1 base, J shed 0 bases, and the junction held 2 bases outside the gene matches. Germline values: CDR1 MNHEY, CDR2 SVGAGI. CDR3 length: 15 amino acids. The CDR3 nucleotides read TGTGCCAGCAGTTACTTCACAGGGGTGAACACTGAAGCTTTCTTT. It codes for CASSYFTGVNTEAFF.

This clone has just one count. The junction departs from the called germline gene at one end, perhaps through a read error. The rearrangement uses TRBV2 and TRBJ2-7; perhaps TRBD1 as D (5 bases). Germline V gene data show CDR1 as SNHLY and CDR2 as FYNNEI. The CDR3 is made up of 12 amino acids. CDR3 sequence reads: CASSEEGQGLNF. For the CDR3, the DNA is TGTGCCAGCAGTGAAGAGGGGCAGGGTTTGAACTTC.

This clone was detected a few times. The chain recombines TRBV5-1 with TRBJ2-1; D is possibly TRBD1 (5 bases). Germline V lookup: CDR1 SGHRS, CDR2 YFSETQ. CDR3 length: 16 residues. V was clipped by 4 bases and J by 1 base, with 15 bases between them. CDR3 residues: CASSRGEERSYNEQFF. The CDR3 DNA reads TGCGCCAGCAGCAGGGGCGAGGAACGGTCCTACAATGAGCAGTTCTTC.

Only a few counts were recorded for this clone. The rearrangement links TRBV6-5 to TRBJ2-1; 7 nucleotides align to TRBD2. The junction had 9 bases not matched to a gene; V was cut back by 6 bases and J by 4 bases. Looked up from germline, CDR1 is MNHEY and CDR2 is SVGAGI. The CDR3 is made up of 15 amino acids. The CDR3 coding sequence is TGTGCCAGCAGCCAGCGGGGACCGAATTACAATGAGCAGTTCTTC. Its translation is CASSQRGPNYNEQFF.

In its sample, this clone was seen once. The chain joins TRBV6-1 to TRBJ1-1; D is undetermined. V lost 7 bases, J lost 7 bases, and 7 bases lay in between. Germline assignment: CDR1 MNHNS and CDR2 SASEGT. This CDR3 comprises 10 residues. CDR3 sequence: CASNQYEAFF. CDR3 coding DNA: TGTGCCAGCAACCAATATGAAGCTTTCTTT.

The J gene is TRBJ1-2, the V gene TRBV9; 7 nucleotides line up with TRBD1. The V segment lost 4 bases and the J segment 4 bases; nucleotides outside the gene matches: 7. The germline V gene has CDR1 SGDLS and CDR2 YYNGEE. This CDR3 contains 14 residues. The CDR3 is CASSSATGRYGYTF. CDR3 in DNA: TGTGCCAGCAGCTCTGCGACAGGGCGCTATGGCTACACCTTC.

This clone was detected a few times. The rearrangement links TRBV11-3 to TRBJ2-3, with 9 positions matching TRBD1. Trimming took 4 bases from V and 3 from J; bases not matched to a gene: 5. The CDR3 totals 15 residues. Germline CDR1 reads SGHNT; CDR2 reads YENEEA. As DNA, the CDR3 is TGTGCCAGCAGCTCGCGGACAGGGGAAACAGATACGCAGTATTTT. The encoded protein is CASSSRTGETDTQYF.

V is TRBV6-1 and J is TRBJ1-5, with D possibly being TRBD1 (6 bases). Germline CDR1 is MNHNS and CDR2 is SASEGT. The CDR3 extends over 16 amino acids. V lost 3 bases to trimming and J lost 3 bases, with 15 bases between them. The CDR3 is CASSDGGGWNNQPQHF. In DNA form, the CDR3 reads TGTGCCAGCAGTGATGGAGGGGGGTGGAACAATCAGCCCCAGCATTTT.

On this clone: This sample includes further DNA sequences coding for the same CDR3. The chain has TRBV7-2 and TRBJ2-7, with unresolved D. V lost 3 bases, J lost 0 bases, and 3 bases lay in between. Germline V gene data show CDR1 as SGHTA and CDR2 as FQGNSA. This CDR3 comprises 12 residues. CDR3 in amino acids: CASSFSSYEQYF. In nucleotides, the CDR3 is TGTGCCAGCAGCTTCAGCTCCTACGAGCAGTACTTC.

V is TRBV9 and J is TRBJ2-2, with 13 bases that match TRBD2. With V trimmed by 0 bases and J by 6 bases, 2 bases remained unmatched. Germline CDR1 SGDLS, CDR2 YYNGEE. This CDR3 spans 16 amino acids. CDR3 amino acids: CASSVELAGGAGELFF. The CDR3 coding sequence is TGTGCCAGCAGCGTAGAACTAGCGGGAGGGGCCGGGGAGCTGTTTTTT.